These 22 T cell receptor beta chains were sequenced from one sample in a study of post-analysis software for immune sequencing data. Findings and caveats of the study: Included in a set of several TRBV segments more frequent in patients than controls were TRBV5-6, TRBV5-1 and TRBV20-1.

These TCRs' antigens remain unknown. Built from TCR beta cDNA, the libraries had unique molecular identifiers in them. From the PCR reads, TCRdb called clonotypes with MiXCR, one entry per CDR3 protein. The table includes hundreds of thousands of distinct CDR3 sequences, about 32% detected once. Sequencing was performed on blood. These receptors all stem from a girl aged 5 to 17 with multiple sclerosis.

This clonotype was observed a few times. The genes are TRBV5-6 and TRBJ1-5; no firm D call. This CDR3 is 15 amino acids long. Germline values: CDR1 SGHDT, CDR2 YYEEEE. The V end lost 2 bases, the J end lost 2 bases, and 11 bases lay between the germline ends. The DNA of the CDR3 is TGTGCCAGCAGCTTCTGGCCGACCGGCAATCAGCCCCAGCATTTT. This encodes CASSFWPTGNQPQHF.

The V and J genes are TRBV5-1 and TRBJ2-1; no definite D call. CDR3 size: 13 residues. V was clipped by 4 bases and J by 6 bases, with 11 bases between them. The germline gives CDR1 SGHRS, CDR2 YFSETQ. The DNA for the CDR3 is TGCGCCAGCAGCGAAAGGGTGGTCAATGAGCAGTTCTTC. Protein product: CASSERVVNEQFF.

This clonotype was found a few times. This chain connects TRBV27 to TRBJ2-5; D gene ambiguous. The DNA end favors TRBJ2-7, so the J call may be wrong. The CDR3 extends over 15 amino acids. Germline V gives CDR1 MNHEY, CDR2 SMNVEV (reference sequence). CDR3 nucleotide sequence: TGTGCCAGCACCTTTGGGGATGTTGGGATCTACGAGCAGTACTTC. Amino acids: CASTFGDVGIYEQYF.

The chain carries TRBV27 and TRBJ2-3; possibly TRBD2 for D (5 bases). Germline CDR1 MNHEY, CDR2 SMNVEV (reference sequence). The CDR3 loop spans 17 amino acids. Trimming stripped 1 base from V and 4 bases from J, with 18 bases between. CDR3 sequence reads: CASSLYVGGLPADTQYF. CDR3 bases: TGTGCCAGCAGTTTATATGTTGGCGGGTTGCCCGCAGATACGCAGTATTTT.

There are a few counts of this clonotype. Germline is not matched at one junction end, which may reflect a read error. The rearrangement links TRBV6-6 to TRBJ1-6, with D unresolved. Germline assignment: CDR1 MNHNY and CDR2 SVGAGI (reference sequence). The CDR3 runs to 14 residues. This CDR3 reads CASSYSGYNSLLHF. Here the CDR3 DNA reads TGTGCCAGCAGTTACTCGGGTTATAATTCACTCCTCCACTTT.

This clonotype was counted at least ten times. The chain links TRBV6-5 to TRBJ2-1; D unresolved. Looked up from germline, CDR1 is MNHEY and CDR2 is SVGAGI. The CDR3 spans 15 residues. V lost 0 bases and J lost 5, with 11 bases in between. The CDR3 region has the DNA TGTGCCAGCAGTTACTCCCACGTTGGGAACAATGAGCAGTTCTTC. Amino acid sequence: CASSYSHVGNNEQFF.

V gene TRBV27 combines with J gene TRBJ1-6; D call uncertain. V lost 6 bases and J 10 bases, leaving 16 bases between the germline ends. The CDR3 contains 14 residues. In germline, CDR1 is MNHEY, CDR2 SMNVEV (reference sequence). The DNA of the CDR3 is TGTGCCAGCAGCGCCGCCGGGCGGGGATCACCCCTCCACTTT. Its translation: CASSAAGRGSPLHF.

V and J are TRBV2 and TRBJ2-4; perhaps TRBD2 as D (5 bases). Germline V gene sequence: CDR1 SNHLY, CDR2 FYNNEI. With 6 bases removed from V and 6 bases from J, the gap between germline ends came to 12 bases. This CDR3 spans 13 amino acids. For the CDR3, the DNA is TGTGCCAGCAGCTCTAGCTTTCCAAACATTCAGTACTTC. Amino acid sequence: CASSSSFPNIQYF.

The chain is built from TRBV10-3 and TRBJ1-2, with a possible D match to TRBD1 (5 bases). The CDR3 covers 15 residues. V lost 7 bases and J 6 bases, leaving 21 bases between the germline ends. Germline V lookup: CDR1 ENHRY, CDR2 SYGVKD. The CDR3, as DNA: TGTGCCATCAAATCCCGGGCCGGGCGGGGCGATGGCTACACCTTC. It encodes CAIKSRAGRGDGYTF.

This clonotype was detected a few times. This sequence joins TRBV7-9 and TRBJ1-5; D is unclear. The length of the CDR3 is 16 residues. V lost 2 bases, J lost 0 bases, and 11 bases lay in between. Germline V gene lookup returns CDR1 SEHNR and CDR2 FQNEAQ (reference sequence). The CDR3 DNA sequence: TGTGCCAGCAGCTTACGAGGTGGGGATAGCAATCAGCCCCAGCATTTT. This codes for CASSLRGGDSNQPQHF.

Points on this clonotype: The junction and the germline gene differ at one end; a read error may be behind it. The chain couples TRBV10-3 to TRBJ2-6; D is perhaps TRBD1 or TRBD2 (5 bases each). Germline loops: CDR1 ENHRY, CDR2 SYGVKD. CDR3 length: 14 amino acids. This chain's CDR3 is CAIEGSSGANVPTF. Here the CDR3 DNA reads TGTGCCATCGAAGGGAGCTCTGGGGCCAACGTCCCGACTTTC.

The chain is built from TRBV20-1 and TRBJ2-7; possibly TRBD2 for D (6 bases). The CDR3 contains 13 residues. V was cut by 7 bases and J by 2 bases, with 15 bases left in between. Per germline, CDR1 DFQATT and CDR2 SNEGSKA (reference sequence). CDR3: CSVAPGLAYEQYF. For the CDR3, the DNA is TGCAGTGTCGCACCGGGACTGGCCTACGAGCAGTACTTC.

This chain uses TRBV6-5 with TRBJ2-3; the match to TRBD2 covers 11 bases. J lost 2 bases, V lost 2 bases, and 3 bases had no gene match. CDR1 is MNHEY, CDR2 SVGAGI, per germline. The CDR3 extends over 16 amino acids. CDR3 nucleotides: TGTGCCAGCAGTTACAGGACTAGCGGGTTCACAGATACGCAGTATTTT. Translated, it gives CASSYRTSGFTDTQYF.

The chain links TRBV20-1 to TRBJ2-7, with a tentative D call TRBD1 (5 bases). Per the germline V gene, CDR1 is DFQATT and CDR2 is SNEGSKA (reference sequence). Trimming removed 3 bases from V and 3 bases from J, with 15 bases in between. The CDR3 consists of 14 residues. CDR3 protein: CSASLAGSVYEQYF. The DNA for the CDR3 is TGCAGTGCTAGCTTGGCAGGGTCAGTCTACGAGCAGTACTTC.

This clonotype has a handful of counts. The chain links TRBV5-5 to TRBJ2-1, with TRBD2 identical over 8 bases. Trimming cost V 1 base and J 6 bases; bases outside gene matches: 12. Germline loops: CDR1 SGHKS, CDR2 YYEKEE (reference sequence). CDR3 length: 17 amino acids. In nucleotides, the CDR3 is TGTGCCAGCAGCTTGTTTCCCGGGGGGGCCTCGTCCAATGAGCAGTTCTTC. This gives the protein CASSLFPGGASSNEQFF.

The gene calls are TRBV12-3 or TRBV12-4 and TRBJ2-5; possible D gene TRBD2, 7 bases. Trimming stripped 5 bases from V and 7 bases from J, with 17 bases between. The CDR3 contains 14 residues. This CDR3 is CASSIAGALGTQYF. The CDR3 DNA sequence: TGTGCCAGCAGTATTGCGGGGGCCCTTGGGACCCAGTACTTC.

A few counts support this clonotype. V is TRBV7-9 and J is TRBJ2-2, with TRBD2 as a possible D gene (6 bases). Between the trimmed V and J ends, which lost 8 bases and 3 bases, there was a span of 13 bases. This CDR3 is 14 amino acids long. Germline CDR1 is SEHNR and CDR2 is FQNEAQ (reference sequence). CDR3 sequence reads: CASSGLPYTGELFF. CDR3 coding DNA: TGTGCCAGCTCCGGACTACCCTACACCGGGGAGCTGTTTTTT. Looking up the rest from reference TRBV7-9 and TRBJ2-2 gives the full variable domain: DTGVSQNPRHKITKRGQNVTFRCDPISEHNRLYWYRQTLGQGPEFLTYFQNEAQLEKSRLLSDRFSAERPKGSFSTLEIQRTEQGDSAMYLCASSGLPYTGELFFGEGSRLTVL.

The chain is built from TRBV18 and TRBJ1-5, with D possibly being TRBD1 (5 bases). CDR3 length: 13 amino acids. Trimming took off 3 bases at V and 5 bases at J, with 8 bases between the two ends. Germline CDR1 is KGHSH and CDR2 is LQKENI. CDR3 DNA: TGTGCCAGCTCACCGGGGCGATATCAGCCCCAGCATTTT. It encodes CASSPGRYQPQHF.

Comment on this clonotype: A much larger clone is a single base away; this may be a read error. The chain combines TRBV6-1 with TRBJ2-1, with 12 positions matching TRBD1. CDR3 length: 15 amino acids. V was clipped by 5 bases and J by 13 bases; unmatched bases: 12. Looked up from germline, CDR1 is MNHNS and CDR2 is SASEGT. Here the CDR3 reads CASSTGTGGQETQFF. In DNA form, the CDR3 reads TGTGCCAGCAGTACCGGGACAGGGGGCCAAGAGACCCAGTTCTTC.

This clonotype was seen a few times. This chain links TRBV20-1 with TRBJ2-7, with TRBD1 matching 8 bases. The V gene's germline CDR1 is DFQATT and CDR2 SNEGSKA (reference sequence). The CDR3 loop spans 14 amino acids. V lost 5 bases to trimming and J lost 7 bases; unmatched junction nucleotides: 13. Here the CDR3 DNA reads TGCAGTGCTGGGACAGGTCACGTTACGAGGGAGCAGTACTTC. This codes for CSAGTGHVTREQYF.

This sequence joins TRBV6-1 and TRBJ2-1, with 7 bases fitting TRBD1. Germline V gives CDR1 MNHNS, CDR2 SASEGT. The CDR3 spans 15 residues. V was pared by 6 bases and J by 7 bases, with 12 bases of the junction left unmatched. In DNA, the CDR3 is TGTGCCAGCAGCGTAGTGGGACAGCGAGAAAATGAGCAGTTCTTC. Its translation is CASSVVGQRENEQFF.

This clonotype was counted many times. The chain links TRBV20-1 to TRBJ2-4, with 10 nucleotides matching TRBD2. Germline lookup yields CDR1 DFQATT and CDR2 SNEGSKA (reference sequence). V dropped 0 bases and J dropped 7; count of bases not matched to a gene: 9. The CDR3 sequence is 16 residues long. This chain's CDR3 is CSARDPRTSGFNIQYF. Written as DNA, the CDR3 is TGCAGTGCTAGAGACCCCAGGACTAGCGGATTTAACATTCAGTACTTC.